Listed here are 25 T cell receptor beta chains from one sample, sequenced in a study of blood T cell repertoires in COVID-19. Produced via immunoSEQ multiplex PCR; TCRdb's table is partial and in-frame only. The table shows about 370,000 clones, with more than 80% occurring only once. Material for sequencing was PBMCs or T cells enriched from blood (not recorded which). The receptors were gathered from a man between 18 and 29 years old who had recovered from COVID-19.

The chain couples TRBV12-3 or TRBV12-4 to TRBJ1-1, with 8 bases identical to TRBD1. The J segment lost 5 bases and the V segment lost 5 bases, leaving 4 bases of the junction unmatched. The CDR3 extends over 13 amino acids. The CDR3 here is CASSTTGGTEAFF. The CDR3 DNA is TGTGCCAGCAGTACAACAGGGGGGACTGAAGCTTTCTTT.

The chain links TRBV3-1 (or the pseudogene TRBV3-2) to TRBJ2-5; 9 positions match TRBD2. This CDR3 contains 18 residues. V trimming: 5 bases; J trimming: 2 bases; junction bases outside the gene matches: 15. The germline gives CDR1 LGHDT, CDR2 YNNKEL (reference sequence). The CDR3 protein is CASSSSWGVAGVQETQYF. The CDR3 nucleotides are TGTGCCAGCAGCTCCTCTTGGGGGGTAGCGGGGGTACAAGAGACCCAGTACTTC.

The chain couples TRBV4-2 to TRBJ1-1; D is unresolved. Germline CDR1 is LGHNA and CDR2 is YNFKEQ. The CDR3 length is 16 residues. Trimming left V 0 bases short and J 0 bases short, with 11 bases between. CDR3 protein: CASSQDLPGVNTEAFF. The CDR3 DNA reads TGTGCCAGCAGCCAAGATTTGCCAGGCGTGAACACTGAAGCTTTCTTT.

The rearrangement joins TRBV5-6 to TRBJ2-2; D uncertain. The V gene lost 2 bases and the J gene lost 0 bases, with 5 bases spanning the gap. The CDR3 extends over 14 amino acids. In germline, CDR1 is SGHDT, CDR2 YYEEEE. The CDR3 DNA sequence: TGTGCCAGCAGCTTTAATCCGAACACCGGGGAGCTGTTTTTT. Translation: CASSFNPNTGELFF. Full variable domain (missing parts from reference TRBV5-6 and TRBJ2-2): DAGVTQSPTHLIKTRGQQVTLRCSPKSGHDTVSWYQQALGQGPQFIFQYYEEEERQRGNFPDRFSGHQFPNYSSELNVNALLLGDSALYLCASSFNPNTGELFFGEGSRLTVL.

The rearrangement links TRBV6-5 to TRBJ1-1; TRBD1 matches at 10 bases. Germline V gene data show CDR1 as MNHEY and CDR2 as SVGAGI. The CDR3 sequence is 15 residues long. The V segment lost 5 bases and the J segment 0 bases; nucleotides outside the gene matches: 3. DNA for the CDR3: TGTGCCAGCAGTCGGACAGGGGGACTGAACACTGAAGCTTTCTTT. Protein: CASSRTGGLNTEAFF.

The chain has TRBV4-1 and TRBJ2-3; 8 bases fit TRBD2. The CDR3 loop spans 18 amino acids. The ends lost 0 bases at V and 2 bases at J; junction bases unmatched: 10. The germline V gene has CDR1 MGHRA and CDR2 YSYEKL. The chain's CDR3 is CASSQDPKRGTDTDTQYF. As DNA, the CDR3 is TGCGCCAGCAGCCAAGACCCCAAGCGGGGGACTGACACAGATACGCAGTATTTT.

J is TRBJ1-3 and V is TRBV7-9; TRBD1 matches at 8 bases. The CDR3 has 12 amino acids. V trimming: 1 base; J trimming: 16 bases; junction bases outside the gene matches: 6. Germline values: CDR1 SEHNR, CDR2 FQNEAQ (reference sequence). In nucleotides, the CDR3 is TGTGCCAGCAGCTTAGGGCCGGGACAGGTTTATTTT. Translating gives CASSLGPGQVYF. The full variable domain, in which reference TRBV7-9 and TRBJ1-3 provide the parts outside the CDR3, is DTGVSQNPRHKITKRGQNVTFRCDPISEHNRLYWYRQTLGQGPEFLTYFQNEAQLEKSRLLSDRFSAERPKGSFSTLEIQRTEQGDSAMYLCASSLGPGQVYFGEGSWLTVV.

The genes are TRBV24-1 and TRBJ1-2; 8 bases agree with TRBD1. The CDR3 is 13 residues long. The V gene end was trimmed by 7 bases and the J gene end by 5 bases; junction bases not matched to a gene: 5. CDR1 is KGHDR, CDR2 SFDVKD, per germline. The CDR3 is CATSRTGIYGYTF. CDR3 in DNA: TGTGCCACCAGCAGGACAGGGATTTATGGCTACACCTTC.

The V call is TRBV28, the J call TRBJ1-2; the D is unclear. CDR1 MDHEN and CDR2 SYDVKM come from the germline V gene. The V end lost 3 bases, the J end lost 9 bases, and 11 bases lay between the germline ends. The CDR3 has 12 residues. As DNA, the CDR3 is TGTGCCAGCAGTTTTGAGGCAAGGAGCTACACCTTC. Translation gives CASSFEARSYTF.

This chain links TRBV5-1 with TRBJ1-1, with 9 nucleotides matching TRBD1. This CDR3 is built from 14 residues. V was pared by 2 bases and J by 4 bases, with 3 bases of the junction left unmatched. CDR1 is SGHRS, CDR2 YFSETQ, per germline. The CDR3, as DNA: TGCGCCAGCAGCTTAAGACAGGGGGGCACTGAAGCTTTCTTT. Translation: CASSLRQGGTEAFF.

The CDR3 nucleotides read TGTGCCAGTAGTCTCTCCACAGATACGCAGTATTTT. It codes for CASSLSTDTQYF. The V and J genes are TRBV19 and TRBJ2-3; D gene unclear. The CDR3 runs to 12 residues. Trimming shortened V by 5 bases and J by 2 bases, and 5 bases separated the two germline ends. The germline gives CDR1 LNHDA, CDR2 SQIVND (reference sequence).

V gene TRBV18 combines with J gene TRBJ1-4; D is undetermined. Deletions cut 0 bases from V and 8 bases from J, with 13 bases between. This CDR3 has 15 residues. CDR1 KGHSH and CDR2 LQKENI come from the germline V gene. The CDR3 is CASSPPVAVHEKLFF. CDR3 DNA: TGTGCCAGCTCACCACCTGTCGCTGTACACGAAAAACTGTTTTTT.

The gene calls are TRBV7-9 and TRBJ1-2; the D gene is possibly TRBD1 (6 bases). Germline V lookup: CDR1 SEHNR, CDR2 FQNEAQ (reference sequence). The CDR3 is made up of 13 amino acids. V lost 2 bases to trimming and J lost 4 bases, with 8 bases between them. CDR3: CASSLTGLYGYTF. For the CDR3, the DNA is TGTGCCAGCAGCTTAACAGGGCTCTATGGCTACACCTTC.

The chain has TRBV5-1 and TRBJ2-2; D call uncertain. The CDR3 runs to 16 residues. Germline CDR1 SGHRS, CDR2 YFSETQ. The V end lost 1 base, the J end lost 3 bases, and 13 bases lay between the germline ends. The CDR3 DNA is TGCGCCAGCAGCTTGCGCTACCCCCCCGACACCGGGGAGCTGTTTTTT. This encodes CASSLRYPPDTGELFF.

CDR3 region: CASSVGLAGVNEQFF. CDR3 coding DNA: TGTGCCAGCAGCGTCGGACTAGCGGGAGTCAATGAGCAGTTCTTC. The rearrangement links TRBV11-1 to TRBJ2-1, with 13 bases lining up with TRBD2. The germline gives CDR1 SGHAT, CDR2 FQDESV (reference sequence). The CDR3 consists of 15 residues. V gave up 5 bases and J gave up 6 bases; unmatched junction bases: 4.

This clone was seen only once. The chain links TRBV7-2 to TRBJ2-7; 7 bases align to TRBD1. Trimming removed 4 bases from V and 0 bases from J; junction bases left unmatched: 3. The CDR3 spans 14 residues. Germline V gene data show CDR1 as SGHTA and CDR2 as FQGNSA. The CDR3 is CASSSGQFSYEQYF. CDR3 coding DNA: TGTGCCAGCAGCTCGGGACAGTTCTCCTACGAGCAGTACTTC.

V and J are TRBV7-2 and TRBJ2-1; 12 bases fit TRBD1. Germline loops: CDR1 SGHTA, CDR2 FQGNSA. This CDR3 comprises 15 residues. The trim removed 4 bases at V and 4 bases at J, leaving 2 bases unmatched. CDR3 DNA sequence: TGTGCCAGCAGCTCGGGACAGGGGGCTTACAATGAGCAGTTCTTC. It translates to CASSSGQGAYNEQFF. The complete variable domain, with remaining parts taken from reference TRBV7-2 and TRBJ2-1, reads GAGVSQSPSNKVTEKGKDVELRCDPISGHTALYWYRQSLGQGLEFLIYFQGNSAPDKSGLPSDRFSAERTGGSVSTLTIQRTQQEDSAVYLCASSSGQGAYNEQFFGPGTRLTVL.

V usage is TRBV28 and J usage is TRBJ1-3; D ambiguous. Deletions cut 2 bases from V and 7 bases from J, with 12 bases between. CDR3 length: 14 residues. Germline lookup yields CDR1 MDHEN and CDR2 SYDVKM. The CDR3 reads CASSLIGGSNTIYF. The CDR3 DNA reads TGTGCCAGCAGTTTAATCGGTGGTTCGAACACCATATATTTT.

The CDR3 protein is CASSRTGRGNLLGEAFF. The DNA for the CDR3 is TGTGCCAGCAGCCGCACCGGGAGGGGGAATCTTTTGGGTGAAGCTTTCTTT. This sequence joins TRBV6-2 or TRBV6-3 and TRBJ1-1, with a weak D call TRBD1 (6 bases). Germline assignment: CDR1 MNHEY and CDR2 SVGEGT. V was pared by 6 bases and J by 7 bases, with 27 bases between. The CDR3 extends over 17 amino acids.

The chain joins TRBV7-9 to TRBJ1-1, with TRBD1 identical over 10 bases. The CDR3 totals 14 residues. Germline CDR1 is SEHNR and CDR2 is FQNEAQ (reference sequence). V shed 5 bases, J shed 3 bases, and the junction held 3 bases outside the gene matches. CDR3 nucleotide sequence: TGTGCCAGCAGCCGGGACAGGGGCGACACTGAAGCTTTCTTT. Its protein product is CASSRDRGDTEAFF.

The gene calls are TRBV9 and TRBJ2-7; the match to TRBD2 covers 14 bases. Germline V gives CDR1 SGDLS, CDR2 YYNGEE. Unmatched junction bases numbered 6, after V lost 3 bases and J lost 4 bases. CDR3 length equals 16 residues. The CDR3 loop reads CASSAHGTSGGYEQYF. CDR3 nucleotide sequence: TGTGCCAGCAGCGCCCACGGGACTAGCGGGGGTTACGAGCAGTACTTC.

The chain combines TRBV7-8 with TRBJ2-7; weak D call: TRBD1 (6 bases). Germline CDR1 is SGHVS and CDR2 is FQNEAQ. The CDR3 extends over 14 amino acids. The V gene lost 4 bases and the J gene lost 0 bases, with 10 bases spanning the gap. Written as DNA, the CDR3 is TGTGCCAGCAGCTGGGACATCACCTCCTACGAGCAGTACTTC. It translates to CASSWDITSYEQYF.

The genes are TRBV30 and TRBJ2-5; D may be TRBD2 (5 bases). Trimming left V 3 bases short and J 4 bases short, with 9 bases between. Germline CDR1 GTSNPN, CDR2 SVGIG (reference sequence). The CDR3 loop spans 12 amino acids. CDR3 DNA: TGTGCCTGGAGCCCCCGGGGAGAGACCCAGTACTTC. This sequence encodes CAWSPRGETQYF.

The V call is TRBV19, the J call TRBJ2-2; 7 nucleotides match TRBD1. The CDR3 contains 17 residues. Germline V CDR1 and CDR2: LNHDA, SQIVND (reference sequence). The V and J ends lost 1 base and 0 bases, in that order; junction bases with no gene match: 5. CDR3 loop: CASSIGGRGSNTGELFF. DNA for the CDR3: TGTGCCAGTAGTATAGGGGGCAGGGGGTCGAACACCGGGGAGCTGTTTTTT.

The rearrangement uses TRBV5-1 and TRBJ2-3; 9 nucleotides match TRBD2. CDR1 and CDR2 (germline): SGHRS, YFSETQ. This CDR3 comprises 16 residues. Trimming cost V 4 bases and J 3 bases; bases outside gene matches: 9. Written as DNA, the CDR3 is TGCGCCAGCAGCGGAGGACAGACTAGCGGTACAGATACGCAGTATTTT. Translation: CASSGGQTSGTDTQYF.